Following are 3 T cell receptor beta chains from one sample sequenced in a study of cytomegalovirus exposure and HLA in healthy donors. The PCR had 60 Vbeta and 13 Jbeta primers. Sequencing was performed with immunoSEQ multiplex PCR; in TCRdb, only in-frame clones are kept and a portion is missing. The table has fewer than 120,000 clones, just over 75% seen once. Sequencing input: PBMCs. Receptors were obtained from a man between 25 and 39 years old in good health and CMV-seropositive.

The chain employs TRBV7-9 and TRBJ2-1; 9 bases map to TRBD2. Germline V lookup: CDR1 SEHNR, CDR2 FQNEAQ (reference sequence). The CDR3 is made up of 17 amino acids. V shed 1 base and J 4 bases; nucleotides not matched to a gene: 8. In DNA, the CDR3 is TGTGCCAGCAGCTTAGTCCGGCGGGAGGGGGGGTACAATGAGCAGTTCTTC. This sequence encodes CASSLVRREGGYNEQFF.

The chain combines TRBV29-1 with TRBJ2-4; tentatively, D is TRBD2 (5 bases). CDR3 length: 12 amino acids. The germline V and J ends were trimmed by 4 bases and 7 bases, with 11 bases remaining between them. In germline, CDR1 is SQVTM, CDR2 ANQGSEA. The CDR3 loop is CSVVGASNIQYF. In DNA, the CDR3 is TGCAGCGTTGTGGGAGCTAGCAACATTCAGTACTTC.

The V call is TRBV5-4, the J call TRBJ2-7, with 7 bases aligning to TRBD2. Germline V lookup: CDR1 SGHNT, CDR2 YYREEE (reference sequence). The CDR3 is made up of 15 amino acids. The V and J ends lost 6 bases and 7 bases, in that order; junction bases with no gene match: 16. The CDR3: CASTNRSRGVLEQYF. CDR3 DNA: TGTGCCAGCACTAATCGGTCCCGGGGGGTCCTTGAGCAGTACTTC. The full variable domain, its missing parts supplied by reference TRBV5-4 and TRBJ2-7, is ETGVTQSPTHLIKTRGQQVTLRCSSQSGHNTVSWYQQALGQGPQFIFQYYREEENGRGNFPPRFSGLQFPNYSSELNVNALELDDSALYLCASTNRSRGVLEQYFGPGTRLTVT.